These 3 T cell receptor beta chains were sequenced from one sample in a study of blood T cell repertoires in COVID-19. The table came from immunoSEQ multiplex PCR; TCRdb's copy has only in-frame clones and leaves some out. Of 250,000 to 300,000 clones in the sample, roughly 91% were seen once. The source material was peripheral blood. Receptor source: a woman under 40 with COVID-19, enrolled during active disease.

For the CDR3, the DNA is TGCAGCGTTGAAGATCTACGCAGGGGCTCCTACGAGCAGTACTTC. Its translation is CSVEDLRRGSYEQYF. The rearrangement joins TRBV29-1 to TRBJ2-7, with D perhaps TRBD1 (6 bases). The V gene lost 0 bases and the J gene lost 0 bases, with 12 bases spanning the gap. The CDR3 runs 15 residues. Germline CDR1 and CDR2: SQVTM and ANQGSEA.

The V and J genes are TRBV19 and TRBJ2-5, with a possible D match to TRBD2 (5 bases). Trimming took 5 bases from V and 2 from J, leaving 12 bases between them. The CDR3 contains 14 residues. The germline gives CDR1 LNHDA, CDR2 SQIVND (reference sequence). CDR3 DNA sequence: TGTGCCAGTAGTGCGGACGGAGGACAAGAGACCCAGTACTTC. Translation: CASSADGGQETQYF.

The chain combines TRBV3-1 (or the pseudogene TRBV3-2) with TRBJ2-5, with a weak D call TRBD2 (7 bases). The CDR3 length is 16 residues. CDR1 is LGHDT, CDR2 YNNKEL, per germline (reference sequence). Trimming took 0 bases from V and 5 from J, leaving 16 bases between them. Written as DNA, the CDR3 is TGTGCCAGCAGCCAAGATCGAGGGGGGGCCGGGGAGACCCAGTACTTC. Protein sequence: CASSQDRGGAGETQYF.